A single sample gave rise to the 25 T cell receptor beta chains below, sequenced in a study of cytomegalovirus exposure and HLA in healthy donors. Primers for the PCR totalled 60 Vbeta and 13 Jbeta. Clones were sequenced by immunoSEQ multiplex PCR, and TCRdb holds only the in-frame ones, with some missing. The profile shows about 190,000 clones, 77% of them singletons. The sample taken for sequencing was PBMCs. These TCRs come from a woman aged 25 to 39 in good health and CMV-seropositive.

The rearrangement uses TRBV2 and TRBJ2-1; TRBD1 is a possible D gene (6 bases). Trimming shortened V by 4 bases and J by 6 bases, and 10 bases separated the two germline ends. Germline loops: CDR1 SNHLY, CDR2 FYNNEI. The CDR3 totals 13 residues. CDR3 sequence reads: CASSGTDSNEQFF. CDR3 in DNA: TGTGCCAGCAGTGGGACAGATAGCAATGAGCAGTTCTTC.

The V gene is TRBV6-5, the J gene TRBJ2-6; D perhaps matches TRBD1 (5 bases). Trimming stripped 4 bases from V and 0 bases from J, with 10 bases between. The CDR3 sequence is 16 residues long. CDR1 is MNHEY and CDR2 is SVGAGI in the germline V gene. The CDR3 here is CASSSRVLSGANVLTF. CDR3 DNA sequence: TGTGCCAGCAGTTCCAGGGTTCTCTCTGGGGCCAACGTCCTGACTTTC.

The V call is TRBV5-1, the J call TRBJ2-2; 9 nucleotides agree with TRBD2. Germline trimming cut 0 bases from V and 0 bases from J; bases unmatched to any gene: 3. CDR3 length: 17 residues. CDR1 is SGHRS, CDR2 YFSETQ, per germline. The CDR3 DNA reads TGCGCCAGCAGCTTGGGAGCTAGCGGGACGAACACCGGGGAGCTGTTTTTT. Residues: CASSLGASGTNTGELFF.

The chain uses TRBV28 and TRBJ2-2; a possible D gene is TRBD2 (5 bases). Trimming removed 5 bases at V and 4 bases at J, with 11 bases between. CDR1 and CDR2 (germline): MDHEN, SYDVKM. The CDR3 runs to 14 residues. CDR3 nucleotide sequence: TGTGCCAGCAGTACTAGGATCCCCACCGGGGAGCTGTTTTTT. Its translation is CASSTRIPTGELFF.

This chain joins TRBV29-1 and TRBJ2-3; 8 bases line up with TRBD2. V lost 4 bases to trimming and J lost 5 bases; unmatched junction nucleotides: 8. Germline V lookup: CDR1 SQVTM, CDR2 ANQGSEA. This CDR3 contains 14 residues. CDR3 residues: CSVATGGQGDTQYF. In DNA, the CDR3 is TGCAGCGTTGCCACGGGGGGGCAAGGAGATACGCAGTATTTT.

The chain employs TRBV5-1 and TRBJ1-1; TRBD1 matches 7 bases. CDR1 is SGHRS, CDR2 YFSETQ, per germline. V gave up 1 base and J gave up 4 bases; unmatched junction bases: 7. This CDR3 has 15 amino acids. DNA for the CDR3: TGCGCCAGCAGCTTGACCGGGACAGTCGGCACTGAAGCTTTCTTT. This encodes CASSLTGTVGTEAFF.

This clone turned up a few times. This sequence joins TRBV7-2 and TRBJ2-5; 8 bases align to TRBD2. Matching the DNA end better, TRBJ2-7 makes the J call doubtful. The length of the CDR3 is 17 residues. CDR1 and CDR2 from the germline V gene are SGHTA and FQGNSA. This CDR3 reads CASSLRGGGGYSYEQYF. The CDR3 bases are TGTGCCAGCAGCTTAAGGGGTGGCGGGGGGTACTCCTACGAGCAGTACTTC.

This clone appeared once. The CDR3 here is CASSSGQGVENTGELFF. As DNA, the CDR3 is TGTGCCAGCAGTTCGGGGCAGGGGGTGGAGAACACCGGGGAGCTGTTTTTT. The chain couples TRBV28 to TRBJ2-2; 7 positions agree with TRBD1. CDR3 length: 17 residues. CDR1 is MDHEN, CDR2 SYDVKM, per germline. Trimming cost V 4 bases and J 1 base; bases outside gene matches: 9.

This clone has just one count. This chain connects TRBV29-1 to TRBJ1-1, with D tentatively TRBD1 (5 bases). Trimming removed 6 bases at V and 8 bases at J, with 13 bases between. Germline CDR1 and CDR2: SQVTM and ANQGSEA. The CDR3 has 11 residues. CDR3 protein: CSVGDSREAFF. CDR3 nucleotide sequence: TGCAGCGTGGGGGACTCTAGAGAAGCTTTCTTT.

The chain has TRBV21-1 and TRBJ1-1. TRBV21-1 is a documented pseudogene. The CDR3 sequence is 16 residues long. This chain's CDR3 is CASSKAPGRAATEAFF. As DNA, the CDR3 is TGTGCCAGCAGCAAAGCCCCAGGGAGGGCGGCCACTGAAGCTTTCTTT.

This clone has just a few counts. The rearrangement uses TRBV5-1 and TRBJ2-2, with 7 bases that match TRBD2. V was pared by 0 bases and J by 6 bases, with 8 bases of the junction left unmatched. The CDR3 sequence is 16 residues long. Germline V lookup: CDR1 SGHRS, CDR2 YFSETQ. CDR3 region: CASSLGVTSSSGELFF. CDR3 DNA: TGCGCCAGCAGCTTGGGCGTGACTAGCAGTTCCGGGGAGCTGTTTTTT. The variable domain in full, with the rest retrieved from reference TRBV5-1 and TRBJ2-2, is KAGVTQTPRYLIKTRGQQVTLSCSPISGHRSVSWYQQTPGQGLQFLFEYFSETQRNKGNFPGRFSGRQFSNSRSEMNVSTLELGDSALYLCASSLGVTSSSGELFFGEGSRLTVL.

The chain carries TRBV7-2 and TRBJ2-1; TRBD1 matches at 8 bases. In germline, CDR1 is SGHTA, CDR2 FQGNSA. The trim removed 5 bases at V and 7 bases at J, leaving 13 bases unmatched. The CDR3 runs 16 residues. The CDR3 DNA reads TGTGCCAGCAGCCCATACATCGGCAGGGGGCTGAATGAGCAGTTCTTC. Translation gives CASSPYIGRGLNEQFF.

The CDR3 reads CASSPQPSRNTIYF. The CDR3 region has the DNA TGTGCCAGCAGCCCCCAACCATCTAGAAACACCATATATTTT. The rearrangement joins TRBV5-6 to TRBJ1-3; D remains unclear. V was clipped by 4 bases and J by 5 bases, with 13 bases between them. The CDR3 runs 14 residues. Germline CDR1 reads SGHDT; CDR2 reads YYEEEE.

The chain links TRBV10-3 to TRBJ1-1; 7 nucleotides line up with TRBD1. The V gene's germline CDR1 is ENHRY and CDR2 SYGVKD. Unmatched junction bases numbered 5, after V lost 5 bases and J lost 2 bases. The CDR3 is 14 amino acids. The CDR3 protein is CAISLTGINTEAFF. The CDR3 DNA is TGTGCCATCAGTTTGACAGGGATCAACACTGAAGCTTTCTTT.

CDR3 nucleotides: TGTGCCAGCAGCTTGCAAAGCGGGAACTACAATGAGCAGTTCTTC. It yields the protein CASSLQSGNYNEQFF. This chain uses TRBV7-2 with TRBJ2-1; TRBD2 matches at 7 bases. V was pared by 3 bases and J by 3 bases, with 5 bases of the junction left unmatched. Germline V gives CDR1 SGHTA, CDR2 FQGNSA. The length of the CDR3 is 15 residues. Full variable domain (rest looked up from reference TRBV7-2 and TRBJ2-1): GAGVSQSPSNKVTEKGKDVELRCDPISGHTALYWYRQSLGQGLEFLIYFQGNSAPDKSGLPSDRFSAERTGGSVSTLTIQRTQQEDSAVYLCASSLQSGNYNEQFFGPGTRLTVL.

The chain employs TRBV27 and TRBJ1-2, with D perhaps TRBD1 (6 bases). CDR3 length: 12 residues. Germline CDR1 is MNHEY and CDR2 is SMNVEV (reference sequence). CDR3 sequence (DNA): TGTGCAACGGGGGGCGCTTTTTATGGCTACACCTTC. It specifies CATGGAFYGYTF.

The chain couples TRBV28 to TRBJ2-7, with TRBD1 as a possible D gene (5 bases). The CDR3 has 14 amino acids. The V end lost 7 bases, the J end lost 0 bases, and 13 bases lay between the germline ends. CDR1 is MDHEN, CDR2 SYDVKM, per germline. The CDR3 is CASTQGAPSYEQYF. Here the CDR3 DNA reads TGTGCCAGCACTCAGGGCGCCCCCTCCTACGAGCAGTACTTC.

The chain joins TRBV28 to TRBJ1-5; 10 bases agree with TRBD1. This CDR3 region has 18 residues. Germline CDR1 is MDHEN and CDR2 is SYDVKM. The ends lost 3 bases at V and 0 bases at J; junction bases unmatched: 8. CDR3 coding DNA: TGTGCCAGCAGTTTGGGACAGGGGAGAGGAATTAGCAATCAGCCCCAGCATTTT. Amino acid sequence: CASSLGQGRGISNQPQHF.

The chain links TRBV9 to TRBJ2-5; TRBD1 agrees at 8 bases. The CDR3 length is 16 residues. Germline CDR1 is SGDLS and CDR2 is YYNGEE. Trimming at V came to 4 bases and at J to 5 bases, leaving 13 bases not matched to a gene. The CDR3 loop reads CASSPRTGQGRETQYF. The CDR3 DNA reads TGTGCCAGCAGCCCTCGCACCGGACAGGGTAGGGAGACCCAGTACTTC.

This chain links TRBV5-1 with TRBJ2-1; 9 bases are a match to TRBD2. This CDR3 contains 15 residues. V was pared by 4 bases and J by 8 bases, with 10 bases of the junction left unmatched. Germline V gene sequence: CDR1 SGHRS, CDR2 YFSETQ. The CDR3 sequence: CASSHGTSQIDEQFF. CDR3 nucleotide sequence: TGCGCCAGCAGCCACGGGACTAGCCAAATCGATGAGCAGTTCTTC.

J is TRBJ1-2 and V is TRBV11-2, with a tentative D call TRBD1 (6 bases). The CDR3 sequence is 17 residues long. The germline V gene encodes CDR1 SGHAT and CDR2 FQNNGV. Trimming left V 0 bases short and J 4 bases short, with 18 bases between. The CDR3 DNA reads as TGTGCCAGCAGCTTAGATCTTATCAGGGGCGTTAGCTATGGCTACACCTTC. Its translation: CASSLDLIRGVSYGYTF.

The table lists this clone with a count of one. In DNA form, the CDR3 reads TGTGCCAGCAGCTCTAGCGAATGGACTGAAGCTTTCTTT. Its translation is CASSSSEWTEAFF. The V call is TRBV11-3, the J call TRBJ1-1, with no clear D. Trimming took off 4 bases at V and 5 bases at J, with 11 bases between the two ends. The CDR3 extends over 13 amino acids. Germline CDR1 reads SGHNT; CDR2 reads YENEEA.

V is TRBV6-5 and J is TRBJ2-7, with 9 bases identical to TRBD1. The CDR3 is made up of 15 amino acids. Trimming took 0 bases from V and 3 from J; bases not matched to a gene: 3. Germline CDR1 and CDR2: MNHEY and SVGAGI. The CDR3 sequence: CASSYSGTGLYEQYF. The CDR3 DNA sequence: TGTGCCAGCAGTTACTCCGGGACAGGGCTCTACGAGCAGTACTTC.

The gene calls are TRBV28 and TRBJ2-1; 7 nucleotides match TRBD2. The J segment lost 3 bases and the V segment lost 8 bases, leaving 4 bases of the junction unmatched. Germline assignment: CDR1 MDHEN and CDR2 SYDVKM. This CDR3 comprises 13 residues. In DNA form, the CDR3 reads TGTGCCAGCCGGGGGGACTACTACAATGAGCAGTTCTTC. Residues: CASRGDYYNEQFF. The whole variable domain, remainder taken from reference TRBV28 and TRBJ2-1, is DVKVTQSSRYLVKRTGEKVFLECVQDMDHENMFWYRQDPGLGLRLIYFSYDVKMKEKGDIPEGYSVSREKKERFSLILESASTNQTSMYLCASRGDYYNEQFFGPGTRLTVL.

This clone appeared a single time. The chain carries TRBV7-2 and TRBJ1-1, with a weak D call TRBD1 (5 bases). Germline assignment: CDR1 SGHTA and CDR2 FQGNSA. V was trimmed by 5 bases and J by 8 bases, leaving 18 bases between them. The CDR3 length is 14 residues. The CDR3 loop is CASSPWGASIEAFF. The CDR3 DNA reads as TGTGCCAGCAGCCCATGGGGCGCGAGCATAGAAGCTTTCTTT. Full variable domain (rest looked up from reference TRBV7-2 and TRBJ1-1): GAGVSQSPSNKVTEKGKDVELRCDPISGHTALYWYRQSLGQGLEFLIYFQGNSAPDKSGLPSDRFSAERTGGSVSTLTIQRTQQEDSAVYLCASSPWGASIEAFFGQGTRLTVV.